The 13 T cell receptor beta chains in this list originate from one sample, sequenced in a study of blood T cell repertoires in COVID-19. Measured with immunoSEQ multiplex PCR; TCRdb has only the in-frame clones, and not every one. The profile shows approximately 65,000 clones, about 94% of them singletons. The sequenced sample was peripheral blood. The receptors were gathered from a man aged 70 or older with active COVID-19.

The chain recombines TRBV4-3 with TRBJ2-2; 12 bases are a match to TRBD2. Germline V gene lookup returns CDR1 LGHNA and CDR2 YSLEER. There are 19 residues in the CDR3. The V gene end was trimmed by 0 bases and the J gene end by 6 bases; junction bases not matched to a gene: 11. The CDR3 region has the DNA TGCGCCAGCAGCCAAGACGGCCTAGCGGGGGGGATAGGGGCCGGGGAGCTGTTTTTT. This gives the protein CASSQDGLAGGIGAGELFF.

The chain combines TRBV7-8 with TRBJ1-5, with D unclear. CDR1 is SGHVS and CDR2 is FQNEAQ in the germline V gene. V was trimmed by 1 base and J by 0 bases, leaving 13 bases between them. The CDR3 spans 17 residues. The CDR3 region is CASSLVAAEFSNQPQHF. CDR3 nucleotides: TGTGCCAGCAGCTTAGTAGCCGCAGAATTTAGCAATCAGCCCCAGCATTTT.

The rearrangement links TRBV10-3 to TRBJ2-2, with D perhaps TRBD1 (5 bases). V was trimmed by 4 bases and J by 2 bases, leaving 14 bases between them. The length of the CDR3 is 16 residues. CDR1 and CDR2 (germline): ENHRY, SYGVKD. The CDR3 nucleotides read TGTGCCATCAGTGGGTCCAGGGTTTATAACACCGGGGAGCTGTTTTTT. Amino acids: CAISGSRVYNTGELFF.

The chain employs TRBV5-1 and TRBJ2-1; 12 bases match TRBD2. This CDR3 comprises 18 residues. V gave up 4 bases and J gave up 4 bases; unmatched junction bases: 12. The germline V gene encodes CDR1 SGHRS and CDR2 YFSETQ. The CDR3 region is CASSTGLAGGRTYNEQFF. CDR3 bases: TGCGCCAGCAGCACGGGACTAGCGGGCGGGCGGACATACAATGAGCAGTTCTTC.

V usage is TRBV12-3 or TRBV12-4 and J usage is TRBJ2-5, with D unresolved. The CDR3 loop spans 13 amino acids. Deletions cut 3 bases from V and 0 bases from J, with 5 bases between. This chain's CDR3 is CASSLLDQETQYF. CDR3 DNA sequence: TGTGCCAGCAGTTTGCTAGACCAAGAGACCCAGTACTTC.

The chain is built from TRBV2 and TRBJ1-1, with D uncertain. This CDR3 comprises 12 residues. Per germline, CDR1 SNHLY and CDR2 FYNNEI. Trimming removed 8 bases from V and 5 bases from J, with 12 bases in between. CDR3 sequence: CASSWAGTEAFF. As DNA, the CDR3 is TGTGCCAGCTCGTGGGCGGGTACTGAAGCTTTCTTT.

J is TRBJ1-6 and V is TRBV4-1, with D uncertain. Germline V lookup: CDR1 MGHRA, CDR2 YSYEKL. The CDR3 runs to 14 residues. Trimming left V 0 bases short and J 13 bases short, with 13 bases between. The CDR3: CASSQEGPRTPLHF. DNA for the CDR3: TGCGCCAGCAGCCAAGAGGGCCCCCGCACCCCCCTCCACTTT.

The V gene is TRBV3-1 (or the pseudogene TRBV3-2), the J gene TRBJ1-3; 8 positions match TRBD1. The CDR3 covers 14 residues. CDR1 is LGHDT, CDR2 YNNKEL, per germline (reference sequence). Losses at the gene ends were 4 bases for V and 6 bases for J; bases not matched to a gene: 5. CDR3 loop: CASSRGQGVNTIYF. CDR3 nucleotides: TGTGCCAGCAGCCGAGGACAGGGCGTAAACACCATATATTTT.

This sequence joins TRBV19 and TRBJ2-1, with TRBD2 identical over 10 bases. After removal of 0 bases from V and 7 bases from J, the junction contained 9 bases not matched to a gene. There are 17 residues in the CDR3. Germline loops: CDR1 LNHDA, CDR2 SQIVND (reference sequence). CDR3 in DNA: TGTGCCAGTAGTATAGACTCCGAAGCGGGGGGGCGTAATGAGCAGTTCTTC. Translation: CASSIDSEAGGRNEQFF.

The chain employs TRBV4-1 and TRBJ2-1; 8 nucleotides align to TRBD1. V lost 2 bases and J lost 4; bases outside the gene matches: 4. Germline V CDR1 and CDR2: MGHRA, YSYEKL. The CDR3 has 15 residues. DNA of the CDR3: TGCGCCAGCAGCCAACAGGGGGCTAGGTACAATGAGCAGTTCTTC. Its translation: CASSQQGARYNEQFF.

The rearrangement joins TRBV24-1 to TRBJ2-3, with a tentative D call TRBD1 (5 bases). V lost 6 bases and J lost 4, with 10 bases in between. There are 13 residues in the CDR3. Germline V CDR1 and CDR2: KGHDR, SFDVKD. In DNA form, the CDR3 reads TGTGCCACCAGTCCCCAGGGATCAGATACGCAGTATTTT. Its protein product is CATSPQGSDTQYF.

The chain is built from TRBV18 and TRBJ1-4; D remains ambiguous. V lost 2 bases and J 6 bases, leaving 16 bases between the germline ends. Germline V CDR1 and CDR2: KGHSH, LQKENI. The CDR3 totals 16 residues. This CDR3 is CASSPIKQTLDEKLFF. The CDR3 DNA sequence: TGTGCCAGCTCACCAATAAAACAGACGTTGGATGAAAAACTGTTTTTT.

This chain joins TRBV10-3 and TRBJ2-7; no reliable D call. The CDR3 loop spans 9 amino acids. Trimming stripped 9 bases from V and 4 bases from J, with 4 bases between. Germline CDR1 ENHRY, CDR2 SYGVKD. CDR3 amino acids: CAISYEQYF. The DNA for the CDR3 is TGTGCCATTTCGTACGAGCAGTACTTC.